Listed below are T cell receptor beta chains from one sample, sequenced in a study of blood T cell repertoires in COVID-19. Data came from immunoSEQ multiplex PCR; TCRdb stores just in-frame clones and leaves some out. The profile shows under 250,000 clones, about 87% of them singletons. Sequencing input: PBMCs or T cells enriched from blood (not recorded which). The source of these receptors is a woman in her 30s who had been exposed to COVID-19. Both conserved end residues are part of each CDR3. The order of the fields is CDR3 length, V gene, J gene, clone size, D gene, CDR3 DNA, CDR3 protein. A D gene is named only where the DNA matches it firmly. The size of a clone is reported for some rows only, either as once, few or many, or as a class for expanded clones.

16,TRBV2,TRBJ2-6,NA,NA,TGTGCCAGCACTTACGGGGTACCCTCTGGGGCCAACGTCCTGACTTTC,CASTYGVPSGANVLTF
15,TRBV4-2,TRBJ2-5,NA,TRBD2,TGTGCCAGCAGCCAAGGGACTAGCGGCCAAGAGACCCAGTACTTC,CASSQGTSGQETQYF
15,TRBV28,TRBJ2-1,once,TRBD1,TGTGCCAGCAGTTTATGGAAGGGGGCGGTGGATGAGCAGTTCTTC,CASSLWKGAVDEQFF
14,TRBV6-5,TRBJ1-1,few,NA,TGTGCCAGCAGTTACGGTACGGGAAACACTGAAGCTTTCTTT,CASSYGTGNTEAFF
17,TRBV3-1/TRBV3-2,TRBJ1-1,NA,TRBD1,TGTGCCAGCAGCAAATTTTGGGCGGACAGGGCTTACGTTGAAGCTTTCTTT,CASSKFWADRAYVEAFF
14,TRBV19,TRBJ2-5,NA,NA,TGTGCCAGTAGTATAGTTAGGGGGTCGGGGACCCAGTACTTC,CASSIVRGSGTQYF
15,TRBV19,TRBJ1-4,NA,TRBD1,TGTGCCAGTAGGGAACAGGGGTCAACTAATGAAAAACTGTTTTTT,CASREQGSTNEKLFF
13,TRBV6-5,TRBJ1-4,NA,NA,TGTGCCAGCAACCAGGGATCTAATGAAAAACTGTTTTTT,CASNQGSNEKLFF
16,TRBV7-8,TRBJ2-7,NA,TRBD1,TGTGCCAGCAGCTTAGCGATGGCAGGGGGCAACTACGAGCAGTACTTC,CASSLAMAGGNYEQYF
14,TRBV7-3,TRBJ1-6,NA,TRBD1,TGTGCCAGCAGCAGACGACAGGGAATGACACCCCTCCACTTT,CASSRRQGMTPLHF
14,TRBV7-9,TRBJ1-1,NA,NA,TGTGCCAGCAGCTTAGAATCCCAGGGTTCTGAAGCTTTCTTT,CASSLESQGSEAFF
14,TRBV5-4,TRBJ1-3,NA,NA,TGTGCCAGCAGCTTGGCCGGAGGGGGAAACACCATATATTTT,CASSLAGGGNTIYF
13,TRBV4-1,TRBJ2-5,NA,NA,TGCGCCAGCAGCCAAGAATATGGCGAGACCCAGTACTTC,CASSQEYGETQYF
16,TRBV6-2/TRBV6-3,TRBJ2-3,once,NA,TGTGCCAGCAGTACCGTTAGCGGAGCTAGCACAGATACGCAGTATTTT,CASSTVSGASTDTQYF
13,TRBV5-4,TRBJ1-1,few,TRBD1,TGTGCCAGCAGCTCCGACAGGGCGTTTGGAGCTTTCTTT,CASSSDRAFGAFF
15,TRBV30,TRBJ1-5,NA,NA,TGTGCCTGGAGTGTCGCGGGTGCAAGCAATCAGCCCCAGCATTTT,CAWSVAGASNQPQHF
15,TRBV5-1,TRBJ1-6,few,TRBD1,TGCGCCAGCAGCTTGGCAGGGACAGATAATTCACCCCTCCACTTT,CASSLAGTDNSPLHF
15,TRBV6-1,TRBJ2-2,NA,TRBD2,TGTGCCAGCAGTGAATCGGGGGGTTGGACCGGGGAGCTGTTTTTT,CASSESGGWTGELFF
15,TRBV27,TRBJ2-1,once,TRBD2,TGTGCCAGCAGCTGGACTAGCGGGAGGTACAATGAGCAGTTCTTC,CASSWTSGRYNEQFF
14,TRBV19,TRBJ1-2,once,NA,TGTGCCAGTAGTACGACGGGAAGTAACTATGGCTACACCTTC,CASSTTGSNYGYTF
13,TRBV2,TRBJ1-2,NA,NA,TGTGCCAGCAGTGAGGCAGGGAACTATGGCTACACCTTC,CASSEAGNYGYTF
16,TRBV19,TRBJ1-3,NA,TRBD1,TGTGCCAGTAGTCCGGCGGGACAGGGAATCGGAAACACCATATATTTT,CASSPAGQGIGNTIYF
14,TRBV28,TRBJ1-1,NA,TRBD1,TGTGCCAGCAGTTCCCTGCTGGACAGGGCGGGAGCTTTCTTT,CASSSLLDRAGAFF
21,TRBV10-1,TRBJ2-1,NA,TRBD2,TGCGCCAGCAGAGTTCCAGCAACCGGGACTAGCGGGGACCCCCGTAACAATGAGCAGTTCTTC,CASRVPATGTSGDPRNNEQFF
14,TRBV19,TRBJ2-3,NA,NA,TGTGCCAGTAGTTCTACAGGGACCACAGATACGCAGTATTTT,CASSSTGTTDTQYF
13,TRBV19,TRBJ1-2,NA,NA,TGTGCCAGTAGTATGCGACAGGTGGGGAGCTACACCTTC,CASSMRQVGSYTF
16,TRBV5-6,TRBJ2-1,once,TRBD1,TGTGCCAGCAGCCCGTTATTCTGGGACAGCGACAATGAGCAGTTCTTC,CASSPLFWDSDNEQFF
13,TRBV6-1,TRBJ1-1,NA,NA,TGTGCCAGCAGTGAATCTCCCGGACTTGAAGCTTTCTTT,CASSESPGLEAFF
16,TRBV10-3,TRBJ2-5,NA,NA,TGTGCCATCAGTGAGTCGAAGCCAGGGGTTTCTGGGACCCAGTACTTC,CAISESKPGVSGTQYF
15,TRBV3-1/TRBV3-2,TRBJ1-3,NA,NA,TGTGCCAGCAGCCAAGAGGGCCTCGGAGGAAACACCATATATTTT,CASSQEGLGGNTIYF
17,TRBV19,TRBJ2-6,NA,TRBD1,TGTGCCAGTACGTGGGACAGGGCCTCCTCTGGGGCCAACGTCCTGACTTTC,CASTWDRASSGANVLTF
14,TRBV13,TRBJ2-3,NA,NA,TGTGCCAGCAGCCTCGTTAGGGGCCGGTTTATGCAGTATTTT,CASSLVRGRFMQYF
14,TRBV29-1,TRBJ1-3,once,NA,TGCAGCGTTGGGGGGGGACGAGATGGAAACACCATATATTTT,CSVGGGRDGNTIYF